This TCR beta chain was recorded in a study of T cells expressing NK-cell markers. Overall study context: TCR beta repertoires came from sorted CD3+CD56+NKG2C+, CD3+CD56+NKG2C- and CD3+CD56-NKG2C+ T cells. Within the sequenced cohort of eight donors, seven exhibited HCMV seropositivity and one was seronegative.

Study-level points and caveats: Leadership of the CD3+CD56-NKG2C+ fraction also belonged to these clonotypes in several donors.

5'RACE template switching with UMIs generated TCR beta cDNA. TCRdb reprocessed the 5' RACE reads and stores each CDR3 protein as one record, lacking DNA. Here the sample table reports roughly 300,000 distinct CDR3 sequences. This CDR3 comprises 14 residues. Germline V gene data show CDR1 as MGHRA and CDR2 as YSYEKL. Note on this clonotype: Its target is not known.

The receptor's source is a woman aged 18 to 75 in good health. The rearrangement joins TRBV4-1 to TRBJ2-2. Sequences were obtained from blood T cells: a sorted CD56 or NKG2C T cell subset, CD4+ or CD8+ T cells, or bulk PBMC T cells (not recorded which). CDR3 residues: CASSQALITGELFF.